This paragraph covers one T cell receptor beta chain sequence. The antigen remains undetermined. V dropped 5 bases and J dropped 5; count of bases not matched to a gene: 5. This CDR3 has 14 residues. TCRdb reprocessed the RT-PCR reads with MiXCR, giving one entry per CDR3 protein. The sample records 650,000 to 800,000 distinct CDR3 sequences, around 20% being singletons. The sample is drawn from a study of response to subunit inactivated influenza vaccine. Study observations and caveats: With each seasonal influenza vaccination, the authors suggested, few new T cells are recruited.

The J gene is TRBJ2-7, the V gene TRBV12-3 or TRBV12-4; 11 bases agree with TRBD1. This sequence was found in a man aged 50 to 59 who received an inactivated influenza vaccine. The sequencing used PBMCs from blood, collected more than 4 days after vaccination. Written as DNA, the CDR3 is TGTGCCAGCAGTAAAAGGGACAGGGGGGACGAGCAGTACTTC. Residues: CASSKRDRGDEQYF.